The TCR beta chain under discussion was sequenced for a study of T cell clonotyping in hematopoietic cell transplantation. Looking at the study overall: Cytoreduction preceded collection of pretransplant recipient samples.

Between the trimmed V and J ends, which lost 1 base and 8 bases, there was a span of 8 bases. The CDR3 runs 13 residues. Germline CDR1 MGHRA, CDR2 YSYEKL. This clone was recorded a few times. The data were produced by immunoSEQ multiplex PCR, yet TCRdb's version contains in-frame clones alone and is incomplete. Of about 21,000 clones listed, almost 90% are singletons. Time point defined: recipient sample about 28 days before transplant, after cytoreduction. This receptor was taken from a man between 18 and 35 years old with biphenotypic leukemia. Some clones in this sample may be carry-over from other donors' samples. The sample was peripheral blood mononuclear cells, taken before stem cell transplant. This rearrangement joins TRBV4-1 to TRBJ2-2, with D uncertain. CDR3 bases: TGCGCCAGCAGCCAAGTTTTATCAGGGGAGCTGTTTTTT. This translates into CASSQVLSGELFF.